Included here is one T cell receptor (beta chain) sequence, with context. Its target is unknown. The entry originates in a study of Tregs in tolerant kidney transplant recipients. Study results and limitations: This study did not directly address biological reproducibility.

The V gene's germline CDR1 is SGHNT and CDR2 YYREEE (reference sequence). The germline V and J ends were trimmed by 2 bases and 4 bases, with 12 bases remaining between them. This CDR3 contains 14 residues. Produced via immunoSEQ multiplex PCR; TCRdb's table is partial and in-frame only. The sample shows about 240,000 clones, roughly four fifths of them seen only once. The rearrangement uses TRBV5-4 and TRBJ1-1, with D possibly matching TRBD1 (6 bases). Material for sequencing was CD4+ T cells from blood. The clonotype was recovered from a human donor in good health. The CDR3: CASSFQGPGTEAFF. The DNA of the CDR3 is TGTGCCAGCAGCTTTCAGGGGCCAGGCACTGAAGCTTTCTTT.